These T cell receptor beta chains were read from a single sample in a study of cytomegalovirus exposure and HLA in healthy donors. Method: immunoSEQ multiplex PCR; TCRdb's copy keeps in-frame clones and lacks some. Among about 310,000 clones listed, over 75% were seen once. The material sequenced was PBMCs. The source of these receptors is a man aged 25-45 years in good health and CMV-seronegative. The CDR3 runs from the conserved cysteine through the conserved F or W. Each record gives: J gene, D gene, V gene, CDR3 protein. D genes are given only for firm matches.

J gene: TRBJ2-1
D gene: TRBD1
V gene: TRBV5-1
CDR3 protein: CASSLLGQGSNNEQFF

J gene: TRBJ1-1
D gene: .
V gene: TRBV25-1
CDR3 protein: CASSEFGGLRLRAFF

J gene: TRBJ1-4
D gene: TRBD1
V gene: TRBV2
CDR3 protein: CASSGTGGREKLFF

J gene: TRBJ1-6
D gene: .
V gene: TRBV7-2
CDR3 protein: CASSLAPTANSPLHF

J gene: TRBJ1-5
D gene: TRBD1
V gene: TRBV4-1
CDR3 protein: CASSQYGTGDNQPQHF

J gene: TRBJ1-2
D gene: TRBD1
V gene: TRBV27
CDR3 protein: CASSPTGTAYGYTF

J gene: TRBJ2-1
D gene: TRBD2
V gene: TRBV7-2
CDR3 protein: CASSFEPESGGARVF

J gene: TRBJ2-3
D gene: TRBD2
V gene: TRBV11-2
CDR3 protein: CASSFSGGDGDTQYF

J gene: TRBJ2-7
D gene: TRBD2
V gene: TRBV30
CDR3 protein: CAWRMGNTGGYEQYF

J gene: TRBJ2-1
D gene: .
V gene: TRBV7-2
CDR3 protein: CASSPTGLPSHEQFF

J gene: TRBJ2-6
D gene: .
V gene: TRBV19
CDR3 protein: CASSLLSSGANVLTF

J gene: TRBJ1-6
D gene: TRBD1
V gene: TRBV7-6
CDR3 protein: CASSLGQGINSPLHF

J gene: TRBJ1-4
D gene: .
V gene: TRBV4-1
CDR3 protein: CASSQGVGGTNEKLFF

J gene: TRBJ2-7
D gene: TRBD1
V gene: TRBV7-2
CDR3 protein: CASSLGQWAYEQYF

J gene: TRBJ1-1
D gene: .
V gene: TRBV2
CDR3 protein: CASSEAVNTEAFF

J gene: TRBJ1-1
D gene: TRBD1
V gene: TRBV10-2
CDR3 protein: CASSDRGQNTEAFF

J gene: TRBJ2-1
D gene: TRBD1
V gene: TRBV6-4
CDR3 protein: CASSRDRYNEQFF

J gene: TRBJ2-7
D gene: .
V gene: TRBV2
CDR3 protein: CATGTIPYEQYF

J gene: TRBJ2-2
D gene: .
V gene: TRBV7-9
CDR3 protein: CASSLALAHRNTGELFF

J gene: TRBJ2-7
D gene: .
V gene: TRBV19
CDR3 protein: CATKGGDEQYF

J gene: TRBJ1-5
D gene: .
V gene: TRBV27
CDR3 protein: CASSSRTYSNQPQHF

J gene: TRBJ1-2
D gene: .
V gene: TRBV9
CDR3 protein: CASSVAGLENYGYTF

J gene: TRBJ2-5
D gene: TRBD1
V gene: TRBV30
CDR3 protein: CAWASGGTGETQYF

J gene: TRBJ1-1
D gene: .
V gene: TRBV10-3
CDR3 protein: CATGGDLNTEAFF

J gene: TRBJ1-6
D gene: .
V gene: TRBV18
CDR3 protein: CASSPPNSPLHF

J gene: TRBJ1-5
D gene: .
V gene: TRBV4-2
CDR3 protein: CASSQDRRVRGNQPQHF

J gene: TRBJ2-3
D gene: TRBD2
V gene: TRBV7-2
CDR3 protein: CASRLGGGTDTQYF

J gene: TRBJ1-1
D gene: TRBD1
V gene: TRBV4-1
CDR3 protein: CASSSTLGTGFDTEAFF

J gene: TRBJ1-5
D gene: .
V gene: TRBV5-6
CDR3 protein: CASSPRTYPNQPQHF

J gene: TRBJ1-1
D gene: .
V gene: TRBV5-4
CDR3 protein: CASSLVFGGVRNTEAFF

J gene: TRBJ2-3
D gene: TRBD2
V gene: TRBV11-2
CDR3 protein: CASSLGGEGTQYF

J gene: TRBJ2-6
D gene: .
V gene: TRBV19
CDR3 protein: CATATGNGANVLTF

J gene: TRBJ1-6
D gene: .
V gene: TRBV6-6
CDR3 protein: CASSTSSGVVGSPLHF

J gene: TRBJ1-2
D gene: .
V gene: TRBV27
CDR3 protein: CASSMAGVNYGYTF

J gene: TRBJ1-3
D gene: .
V gene: TRBV7-2
CDR3 protein: CASSSQGIGNTIYF